This TCR beta chain was profiled in a study of T cell responses to AZD1222 COVID-19 vaccine. The V and J ends lost 3 bases and 7 bases, in that order; junction bases with no gene match: 10. The length of the CDR3 is 16 residues. Assay: immunoSEQ multiplex PCR; the TCRdb copy retains only in-frame clones and omits some. The sample contains 150,000 to 200,000 clones, about 92% of which appear only once. This receptor was identified in an adult who received the AZD1222 COVID-19 vaccine. This sample comprised peripheral blood, obtained 28 days after the second AZD1222 dose. The rearrangement uses TRBV5-3 and TRBJ2-1, with 10 bases lining up with TRBD1. TRBV5-3 is reported as an ORF; its role is uncertain. CDR3 in amino acids: CARSSPDRGIQNEQFF. The DNA for the CDR3 is TGTGCCAGAAGCTCCCCGGACAGGGGGATCCAAAATGAGCAGTTCTTC.